This TCR beta chain was retrieved from a study of cytomegalovirus exposure and HLA in healthy donors. Study overall: The use of the same platform for the 110 or so validation repertoires and the roughly 700 first-cohort repertoires was reported by a later analysis. Findings and limits, study-wide: The study put around 180 TCR beta chains on its list as cytomegalovirus-associated. Through in vitro validation, a few CMV-associated chains were shown to be specific for CMV antigens.

Among the roughly 120 subjects of the validation cohort, separate from the roughly 650-subject first cohort, were the donors. The germline V and J ends were trimmed by 0 bases and 0 bases, with 9 bases remaining between them. The CDR3 length is 15 residues. Germline CDR1 is GTSNPN and CDR2 is SVGIG (reference sequence). Details on this clone: The antigen remains unidentified.

This table comes from immunoSEQ multiplex PCR, and its TCRdb copy is limited to in-frame clones, with some not included. The sample lists approximately 150,000 clones, around four fifths occurring once. The receptor's source is a man aged 25-45 years in good health and CMV-seropositive. The chain joins TRBV30 to TRBJ1-5; no reliable D call. Specimen: PBMCs. The CDR3 DNA sequence: TGTGCCTGGAGTGTACCCCGCGATAGCAATCAGCCCCAGCATTTT. It is translated as CAWSVPRDSNQPQHF.